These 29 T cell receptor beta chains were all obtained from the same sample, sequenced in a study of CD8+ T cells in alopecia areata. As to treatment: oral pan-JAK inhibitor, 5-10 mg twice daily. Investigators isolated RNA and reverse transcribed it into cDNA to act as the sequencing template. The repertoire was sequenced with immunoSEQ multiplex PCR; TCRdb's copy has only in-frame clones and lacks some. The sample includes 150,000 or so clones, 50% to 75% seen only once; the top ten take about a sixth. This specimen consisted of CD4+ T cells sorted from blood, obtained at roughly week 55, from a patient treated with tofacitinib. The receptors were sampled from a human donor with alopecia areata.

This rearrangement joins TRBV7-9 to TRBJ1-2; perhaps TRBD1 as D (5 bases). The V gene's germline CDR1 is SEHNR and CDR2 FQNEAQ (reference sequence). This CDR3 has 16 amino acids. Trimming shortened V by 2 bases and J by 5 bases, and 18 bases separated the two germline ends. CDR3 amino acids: CASSLSVGREGYGYTF. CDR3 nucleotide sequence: TGTGCCAGCAGCTTATCTGTCGGCAGGGAAGGATATGGCTACACCTTC.

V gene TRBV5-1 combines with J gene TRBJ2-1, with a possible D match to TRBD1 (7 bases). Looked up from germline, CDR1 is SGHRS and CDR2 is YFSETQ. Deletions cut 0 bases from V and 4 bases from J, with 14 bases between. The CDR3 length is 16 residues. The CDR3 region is CASSLAGDRSYNEQFF. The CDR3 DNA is TGCGCCAGCAGCTTGGCGGGGGACAGAAGTTACAATGAGCAGTTCTTC. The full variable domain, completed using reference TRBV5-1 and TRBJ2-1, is KAGVTQTPRYLIKTRGQQVTLSCSPISGHRSVSWYQQTPGQGLQFLFEYFSETQRNKGNFPGRFSGRQFSNSRSEMNVSTLELGDSALYLCASSLAGDRSYNEQFFGPGTRLTVL.

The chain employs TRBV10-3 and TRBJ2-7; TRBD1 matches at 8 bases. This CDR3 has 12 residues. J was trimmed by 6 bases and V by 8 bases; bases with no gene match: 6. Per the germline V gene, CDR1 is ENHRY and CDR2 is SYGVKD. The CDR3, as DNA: TGTGCCATCGGGGCAGGGGGCCTCGAGCAGTACTTC. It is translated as CAIGAGGLEQYF.

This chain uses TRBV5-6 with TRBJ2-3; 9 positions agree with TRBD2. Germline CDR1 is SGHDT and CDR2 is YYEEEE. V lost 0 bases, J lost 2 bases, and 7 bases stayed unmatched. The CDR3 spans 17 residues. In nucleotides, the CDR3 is TGTGCCAGCAGCTTGGGCCCTAGCGGGGCCACCACAGATACGCAGTATTTT. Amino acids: CASSLGPSGATTDTQYF.

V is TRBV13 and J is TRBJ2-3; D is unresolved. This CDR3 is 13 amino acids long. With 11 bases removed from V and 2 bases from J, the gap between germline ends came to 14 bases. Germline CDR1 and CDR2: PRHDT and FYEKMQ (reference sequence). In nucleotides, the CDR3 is TGTGCCTCCCGGCGGCCCTCCACAGATACGCAGTATTTT. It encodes CASRRPSTDTQYF.

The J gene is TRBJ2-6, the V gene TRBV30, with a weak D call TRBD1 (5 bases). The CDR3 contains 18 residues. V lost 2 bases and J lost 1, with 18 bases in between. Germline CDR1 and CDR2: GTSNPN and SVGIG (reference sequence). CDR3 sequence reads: CAWSTTRTFRSGANVLTF. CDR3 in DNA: TGTGCCTGGAGTACAACCCGGACATTCAGATCTGGGGCCAACGTCCTGACTTTC.

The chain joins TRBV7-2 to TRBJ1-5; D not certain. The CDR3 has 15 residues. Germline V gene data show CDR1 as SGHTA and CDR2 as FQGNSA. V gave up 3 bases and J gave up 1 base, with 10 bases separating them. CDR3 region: CASSFAAGSNQPQHF. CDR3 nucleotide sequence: TGTGCCAGCAGCTTCGCTGCCGGGAGCAATCAGCCCCAGCATTTT.

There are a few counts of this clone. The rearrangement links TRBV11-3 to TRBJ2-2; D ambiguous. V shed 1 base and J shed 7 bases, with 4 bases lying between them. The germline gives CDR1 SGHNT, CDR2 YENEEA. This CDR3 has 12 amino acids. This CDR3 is CASSLGYGELFF. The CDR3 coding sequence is TGTGCCAGCAGCTTAGGATACGGGGAGCTGTTTTTT.

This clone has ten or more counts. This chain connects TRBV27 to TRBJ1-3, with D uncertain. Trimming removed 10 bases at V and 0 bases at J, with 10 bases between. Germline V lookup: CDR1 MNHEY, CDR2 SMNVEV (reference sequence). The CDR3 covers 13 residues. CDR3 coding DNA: TGTGCCAACCCAGAAATCTCTGGAAACACCATATATTTT. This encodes CANPEISGNTIYF.

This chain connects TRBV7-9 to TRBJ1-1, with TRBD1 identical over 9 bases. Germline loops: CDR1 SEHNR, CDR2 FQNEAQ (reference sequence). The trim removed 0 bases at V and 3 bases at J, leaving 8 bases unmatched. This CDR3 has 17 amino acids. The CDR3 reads CASSLALRTGAHTEAFF. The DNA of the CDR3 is TGTGCCAGCAGCTTAGCGCTTAGGACAGGGGCACACACTGAAGCTTTCTTT.

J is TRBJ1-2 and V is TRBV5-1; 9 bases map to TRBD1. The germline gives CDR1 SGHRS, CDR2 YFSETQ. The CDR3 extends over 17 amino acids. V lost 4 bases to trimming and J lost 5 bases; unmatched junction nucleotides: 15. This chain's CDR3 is CASSIGTGRPTRYGYTF. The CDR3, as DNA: TGCGCCAGCAGCATCGGGACAGGGAGGCCAACCCGTTATGGCTACACCTTC.

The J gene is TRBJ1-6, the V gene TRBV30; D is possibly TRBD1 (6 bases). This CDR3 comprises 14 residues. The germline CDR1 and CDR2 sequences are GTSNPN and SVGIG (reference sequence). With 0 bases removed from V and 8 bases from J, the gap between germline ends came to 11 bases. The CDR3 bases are TGTGCCTGGAGTGTACGGACAGATTATTCACCCCTCCACTTT. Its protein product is CAWSVRTDYSPLHF.

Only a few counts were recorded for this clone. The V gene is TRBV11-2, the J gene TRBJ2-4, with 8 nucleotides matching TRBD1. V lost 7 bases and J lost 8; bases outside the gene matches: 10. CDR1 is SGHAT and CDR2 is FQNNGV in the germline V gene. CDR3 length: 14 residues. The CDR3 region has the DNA TGTGCCAGCATGCTCAGGGGGCGCGGGTACATTCAGTACTTC. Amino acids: CASMLRGRGYIQYF.

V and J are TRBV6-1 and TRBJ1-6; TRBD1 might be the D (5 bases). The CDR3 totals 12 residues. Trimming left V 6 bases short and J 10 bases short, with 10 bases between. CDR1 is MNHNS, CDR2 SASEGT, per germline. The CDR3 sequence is CASRPGNSPLHF. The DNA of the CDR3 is TGTGCCAGCAGGCCAGGGAACTCACCCCTCCACTTT.

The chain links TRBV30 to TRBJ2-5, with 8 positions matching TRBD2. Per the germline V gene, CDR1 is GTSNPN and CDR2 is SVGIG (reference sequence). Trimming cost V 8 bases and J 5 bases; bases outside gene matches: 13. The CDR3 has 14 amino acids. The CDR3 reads CATTSGGFIETQYF. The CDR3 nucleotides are TGTGCCACTACTTCGGGAGGGTTTATCGAGACCCAGTACTTC.

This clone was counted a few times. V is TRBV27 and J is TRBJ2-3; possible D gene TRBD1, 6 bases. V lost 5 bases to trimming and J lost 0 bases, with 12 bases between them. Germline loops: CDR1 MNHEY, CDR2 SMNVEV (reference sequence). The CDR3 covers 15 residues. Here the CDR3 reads CASSAGARSTDTQYF. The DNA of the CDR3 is TGTGCCAGCAGTGCAGGGGCGCGGAGCACAGATACGCAGTATTTT.

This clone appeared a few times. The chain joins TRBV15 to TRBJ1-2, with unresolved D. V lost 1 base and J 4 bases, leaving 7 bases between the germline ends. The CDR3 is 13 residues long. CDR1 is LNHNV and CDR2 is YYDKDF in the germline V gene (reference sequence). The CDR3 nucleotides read TGTGCCACCAGCAGAGGCTTCCCCTATGGCTACACCTTC. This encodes CATSRGFPYGYTF.

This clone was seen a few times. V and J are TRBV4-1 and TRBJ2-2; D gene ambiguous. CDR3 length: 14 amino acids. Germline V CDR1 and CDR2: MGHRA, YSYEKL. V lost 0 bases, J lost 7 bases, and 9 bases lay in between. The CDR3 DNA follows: TGCGCCAGCAGCCAAGAAGTTCGAGGCGGGGAGCTGTTTTTT. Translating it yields CASSQEVRGGELFF.

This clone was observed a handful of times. CDR3 region: CASSQEFTAINSPLHF. DNA for the CDR3: TGCGCCAGCAGCCAAGAGTTCACAGCGATTAATTCACCCCTCCACTTT. This chain joins TRBV4-1 and TRBJ1-6; D remains unclear. Germline CDR1 is MGHRA and CDR2 is YSYEKL. With 0 bases removed from V and 6 bases from J, the gap between germline ends came to 12 bases. CDR3 length: 16 amino acids.

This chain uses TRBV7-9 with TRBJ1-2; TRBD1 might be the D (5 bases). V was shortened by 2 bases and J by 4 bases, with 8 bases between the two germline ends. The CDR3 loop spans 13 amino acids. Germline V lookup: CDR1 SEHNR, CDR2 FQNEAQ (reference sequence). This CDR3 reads CASSLWGPYGYTF. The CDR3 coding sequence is TGTGCCAGCAGCTTATGGGGCCCCTATGGCTACACCTTC.

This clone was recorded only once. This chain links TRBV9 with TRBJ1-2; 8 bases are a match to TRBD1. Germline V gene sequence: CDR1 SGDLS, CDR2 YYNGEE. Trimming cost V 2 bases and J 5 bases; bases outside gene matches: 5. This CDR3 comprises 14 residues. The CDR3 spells CASSVGTGEYGYTF. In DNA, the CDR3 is TGTGCCAGCAGCGTCGGGACAGGAGAGTATGGCTACACCTTC. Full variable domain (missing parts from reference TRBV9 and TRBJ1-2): DSGVTQTPKHLITATGQRVTLRCSPRSGDLSVYWYQQSLDQGLQFLIQYYNGEERAKGNILERFSAQQFPDLHSELNLSSLELGDSALYFCASSVGTGEYGYTFGSGTRLTVV.

The CDR3 DNA reads TGTGCCAGCAGTTATGCAGGGGGCACTGAAGCTTTCTTT. It specifies CASSYAGGTEAFF. The chain links TRBV6-5 to TRBJ1-1; 7 nucleotides match TRBD1. Germline V lookup: CDR1 MNHEY, CDR2 SVGAGI. The CDR3 has 13 amino acids. After removal of 3 bases from V and 4 bases from J, the junction contained 2 bases not matched to a gene.

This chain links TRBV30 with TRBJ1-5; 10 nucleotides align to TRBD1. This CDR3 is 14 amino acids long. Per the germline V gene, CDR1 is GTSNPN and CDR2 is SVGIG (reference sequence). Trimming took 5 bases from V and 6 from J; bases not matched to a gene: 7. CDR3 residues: CAWGPRTGGQPQHF. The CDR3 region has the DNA TGTGCCTGGGGTCCTCGGACAGGGGGTCAGCCCCAGCATTTT.

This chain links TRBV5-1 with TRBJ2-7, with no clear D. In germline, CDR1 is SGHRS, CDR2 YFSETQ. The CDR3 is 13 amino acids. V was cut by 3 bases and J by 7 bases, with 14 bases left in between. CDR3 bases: TGCGCCAGCAGCTCCCGGTCCGCGGAGGAGCAGTACTTC. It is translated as CASSSRSAEEQYF.

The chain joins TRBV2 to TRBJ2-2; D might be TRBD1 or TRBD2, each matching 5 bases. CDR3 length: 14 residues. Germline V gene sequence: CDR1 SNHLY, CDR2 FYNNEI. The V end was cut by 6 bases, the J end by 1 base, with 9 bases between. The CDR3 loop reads CASSRGRNTGELFF. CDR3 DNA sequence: TGTGCCAGCAGCCGGGGACGGAACACCGGGGAGCTGTTTTTT. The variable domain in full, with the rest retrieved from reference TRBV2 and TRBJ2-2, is EPEVTQTPSHQVTQMGQEVILRCVPISNHLYFYWYRQILGQKVEFLVSFYNNEISEKSEIFDDQFSVERPDGSNFTLKIRSTKLEDSAMYFCASSRGRNTGELFFGEGSRLTVL.

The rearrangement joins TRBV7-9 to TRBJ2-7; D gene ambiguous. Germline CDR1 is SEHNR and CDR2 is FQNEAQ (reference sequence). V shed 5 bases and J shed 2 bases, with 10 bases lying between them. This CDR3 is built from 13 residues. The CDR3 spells CASSKSSTYEQYF. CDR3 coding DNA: TGTGCCAGCAGCAAAAGCAGTACCTACGAGCAGTACTTC.

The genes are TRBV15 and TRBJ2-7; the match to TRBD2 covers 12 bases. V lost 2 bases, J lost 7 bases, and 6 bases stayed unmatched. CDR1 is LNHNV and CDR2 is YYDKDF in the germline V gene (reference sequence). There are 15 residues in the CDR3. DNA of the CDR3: TGTGCCACCAGCAGACTAGCGGGGGGGCTTGATGAGCAGTACTTC. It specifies CATSRLAGGLDEQYF.

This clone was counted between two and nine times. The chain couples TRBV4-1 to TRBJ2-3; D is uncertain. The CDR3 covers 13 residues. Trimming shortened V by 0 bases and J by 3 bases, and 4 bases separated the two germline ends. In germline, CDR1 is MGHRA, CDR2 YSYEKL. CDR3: CASSQDPTDTQYF. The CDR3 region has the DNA TGCGCCAGCAGCCAAGATCCAACAGATACGCAGTATTTT.

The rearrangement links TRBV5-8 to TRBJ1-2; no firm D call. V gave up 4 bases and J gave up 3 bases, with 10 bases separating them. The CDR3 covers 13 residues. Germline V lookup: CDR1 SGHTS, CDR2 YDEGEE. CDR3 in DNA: TGTGCCAGCAGCCCGGACGGGTACTATGGCTACACCTTC. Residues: CASSPDGYYGYTF.